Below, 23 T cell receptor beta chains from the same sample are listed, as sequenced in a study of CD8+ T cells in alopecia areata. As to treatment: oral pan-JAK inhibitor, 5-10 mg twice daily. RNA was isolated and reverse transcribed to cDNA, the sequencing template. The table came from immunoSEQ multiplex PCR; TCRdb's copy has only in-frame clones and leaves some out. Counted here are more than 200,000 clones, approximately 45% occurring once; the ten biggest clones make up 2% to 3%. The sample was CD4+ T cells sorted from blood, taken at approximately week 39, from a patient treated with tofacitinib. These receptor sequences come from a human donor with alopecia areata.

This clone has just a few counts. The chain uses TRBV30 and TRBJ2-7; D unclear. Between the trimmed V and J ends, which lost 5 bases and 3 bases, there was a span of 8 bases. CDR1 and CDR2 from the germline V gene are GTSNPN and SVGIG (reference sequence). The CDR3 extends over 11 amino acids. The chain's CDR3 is CAWGVIYEQYF. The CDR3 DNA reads TGTGCCTGGGGGGTGATCTACGAGCAGTACTTC.

The CDR3 spells CASTRKRESYNEQFF. As DNA, the CDR3 is TGTGCCAGCACAAGGAAGCGAGAATCCTACAATGAGCAGTTCTTC. The V call is TRBV6-1, the J call TRBJ2-1; D ambiguous. With 7 bases removed from V and 1 base from J, the gap between germline ends came to 14 bases. Per the germline V gene, CDR1 is MNHNS and CDR2 is SASEGT. The CDR3 spans 15 residues.

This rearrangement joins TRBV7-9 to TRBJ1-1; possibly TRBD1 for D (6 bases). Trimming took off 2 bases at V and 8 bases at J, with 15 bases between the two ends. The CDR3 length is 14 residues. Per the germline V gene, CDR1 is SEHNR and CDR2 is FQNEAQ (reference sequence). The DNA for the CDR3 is TGTGCCAGCAGCTTAAAGGCCCAGGGGACGGAAGCTTTCTTT. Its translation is CASSLKAQGTEAFF. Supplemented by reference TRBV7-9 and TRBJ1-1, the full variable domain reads DTGVSQNPRHKITKRGQNVTFRCDPISEHNRLYWYRQTLGQGPEFLTYFQNEAQLEKSRLLSDRFSAERPKGSFSTLEIQRTEQGDSAMYLCASSLKAQGTEAFFGQGTRLTVV.

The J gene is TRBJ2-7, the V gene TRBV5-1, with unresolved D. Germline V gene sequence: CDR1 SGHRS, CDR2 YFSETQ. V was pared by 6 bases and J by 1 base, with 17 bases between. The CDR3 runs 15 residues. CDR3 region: CASKENSLPSYEQYF. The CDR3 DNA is TGCGCCAGCAAGGAGAACAGCCTACCGTCCTACGAGCAGTACTTC.

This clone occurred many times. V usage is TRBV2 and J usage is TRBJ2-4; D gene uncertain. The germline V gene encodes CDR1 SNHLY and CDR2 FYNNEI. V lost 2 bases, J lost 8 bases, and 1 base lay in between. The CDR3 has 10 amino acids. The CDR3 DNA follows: TGTGCCAGCAGTGAATACATTCAGTACTTC. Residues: CASSEYIQYF.

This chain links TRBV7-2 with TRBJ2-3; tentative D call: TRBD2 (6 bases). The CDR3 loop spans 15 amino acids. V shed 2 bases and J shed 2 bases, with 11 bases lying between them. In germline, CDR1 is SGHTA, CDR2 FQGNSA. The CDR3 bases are TGTGCCAGCAGCTTACTGCGGGACCCCACAGATACGCAGTATTTT. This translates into CASSLLRDPTDTQYF.

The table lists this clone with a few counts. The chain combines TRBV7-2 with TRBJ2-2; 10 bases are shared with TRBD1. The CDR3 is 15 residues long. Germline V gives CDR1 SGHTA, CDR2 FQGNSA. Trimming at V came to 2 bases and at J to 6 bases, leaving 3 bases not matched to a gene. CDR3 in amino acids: CASSLRQGAAGELFF. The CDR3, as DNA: TGTGCCAGCAGCTTAAGACAGGGGGCCGCCGGGGAGCTGTTTTTT.

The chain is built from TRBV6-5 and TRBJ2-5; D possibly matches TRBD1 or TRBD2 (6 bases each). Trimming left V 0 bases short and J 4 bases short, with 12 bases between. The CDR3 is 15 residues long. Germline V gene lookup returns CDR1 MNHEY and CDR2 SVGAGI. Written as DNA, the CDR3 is TGTGCCAGCAGTTACTCGAACGGAGGGGGAGAGACCCAGTACTTC. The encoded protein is CASSYSNGGGETQYF.

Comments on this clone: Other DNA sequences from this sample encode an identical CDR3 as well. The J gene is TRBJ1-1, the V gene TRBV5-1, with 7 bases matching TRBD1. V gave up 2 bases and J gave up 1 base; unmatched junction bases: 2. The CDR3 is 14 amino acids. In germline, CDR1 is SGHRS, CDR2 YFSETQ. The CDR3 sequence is CASSFGTANTEAFF. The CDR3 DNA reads TGCGCCAGCAGCTTCGGGACAGCGAACACTGAAGCTTTCTTT.

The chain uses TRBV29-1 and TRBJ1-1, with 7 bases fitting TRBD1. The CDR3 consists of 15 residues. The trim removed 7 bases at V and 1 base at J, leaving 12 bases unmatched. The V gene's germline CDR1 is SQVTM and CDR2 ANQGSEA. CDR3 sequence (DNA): TGCAGCGCCCGGGGAGGGGGCTTAGGGAACACTGAAGCTTTCTTT. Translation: CSARGGGLGNTEAFF.

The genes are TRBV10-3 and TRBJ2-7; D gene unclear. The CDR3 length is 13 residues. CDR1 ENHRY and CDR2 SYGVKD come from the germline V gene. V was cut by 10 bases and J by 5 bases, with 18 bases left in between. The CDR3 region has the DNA TGTGCCACCCGAGTCCGGACGCCAGACGAGCAGTACTTC. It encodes CATRVRTPDEQYF.

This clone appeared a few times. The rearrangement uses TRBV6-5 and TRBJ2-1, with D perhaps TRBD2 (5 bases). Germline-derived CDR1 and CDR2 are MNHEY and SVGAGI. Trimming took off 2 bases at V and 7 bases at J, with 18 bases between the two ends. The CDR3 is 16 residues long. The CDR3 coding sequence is TGTGCCAGCAGTTACACTCACCTTAACAGAGGGAATGAGCAGTTCTTC. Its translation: CASSYTHLNRGNEQFF.

CDR3 in DNA: TGCGCCAGCAGCTTGGAGGGGACAACTTCCTACGAGCAGTACTTC. Encoded protein: CASSLEGTTSYEQYF. The genes are TRBV5-1 and TRBJ2-7; maybe TRBD1 (6 bases). Germline V gene sequence: CDR1 SGHRS, CDR2 YFSETQ. The CDR3 has 15 residues. V lost 0 bases to trimming and J lost 1 base, with 11 bases between them. The full variable domain, its missing parts supplied by reference TRBV5-1 and TRBJ2-7, is KAGVTQTPRYLIKTRGQQVTLSCSPISGHRSVSWYQQTPGQGLQFLFEYFSETQRNKGNFPGRFSGRQFSNSRSEMNVSTLELGDSALYLCASSLEGTTSYEQYFGPGTRLTVT.

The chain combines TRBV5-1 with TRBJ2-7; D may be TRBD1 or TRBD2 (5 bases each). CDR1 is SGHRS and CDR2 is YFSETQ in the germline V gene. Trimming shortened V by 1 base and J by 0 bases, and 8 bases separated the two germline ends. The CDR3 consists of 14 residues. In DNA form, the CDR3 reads TGCGCCAGCAGCTTGCCAGGGAGCTCCTACGAGCAGTACTTC. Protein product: CASSLPGSSYEQYF.

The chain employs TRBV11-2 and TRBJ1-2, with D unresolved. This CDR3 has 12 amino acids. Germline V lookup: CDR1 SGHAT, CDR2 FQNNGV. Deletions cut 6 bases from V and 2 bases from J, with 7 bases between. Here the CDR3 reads CASSPNNYGYTF. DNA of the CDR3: TGTGCCAGCAGTCCGAACAACTATGGCTACACCTTC.

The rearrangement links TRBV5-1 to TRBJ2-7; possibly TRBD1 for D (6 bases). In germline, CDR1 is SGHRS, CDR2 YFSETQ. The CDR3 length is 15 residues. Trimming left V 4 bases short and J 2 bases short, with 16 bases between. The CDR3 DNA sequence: TGCGCCAGCAGCCCTCGGCAGGGGTCCCCCTACGAGCAGTACTTC. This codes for CASSPRQGSPYEQYF.

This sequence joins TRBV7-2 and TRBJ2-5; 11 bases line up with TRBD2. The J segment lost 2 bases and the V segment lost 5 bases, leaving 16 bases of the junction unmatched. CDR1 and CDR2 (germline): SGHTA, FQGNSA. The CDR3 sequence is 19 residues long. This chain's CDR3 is CASSLSVSSGRSSQETQYF. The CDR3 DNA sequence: TGTGCCAGCAGCCTTAGCGTCTCTAGCGGGAGGTCTAGTCAAGAGACCCAGTACTTC.

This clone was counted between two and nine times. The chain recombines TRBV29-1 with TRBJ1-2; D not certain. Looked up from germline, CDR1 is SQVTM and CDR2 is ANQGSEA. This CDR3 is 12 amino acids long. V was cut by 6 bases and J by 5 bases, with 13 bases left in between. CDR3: CSVHDGPYGYTF. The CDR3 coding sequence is TGCAGCGTCCACGACGGGCCTTATGGCTACACCTTC. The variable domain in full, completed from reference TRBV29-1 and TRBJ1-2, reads SAVISQKPSRDICQRGTSLTIQCQVDSQVTMMFWYRQQPGQSLTLIATANQGSEATYESGFVIDKFPISRPNLTFSTLTVSNMSPEDSSIYLCSVHDGPYGYTFGSGTRLTVV.

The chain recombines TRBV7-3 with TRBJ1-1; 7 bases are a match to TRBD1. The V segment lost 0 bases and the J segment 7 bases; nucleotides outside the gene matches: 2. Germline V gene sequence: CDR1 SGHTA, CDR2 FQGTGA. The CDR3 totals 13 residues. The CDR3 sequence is CASSLTRDSEAFF. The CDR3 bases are TGTGCCAGCAGCTTAACGCGGGACAGTGAAGCTTTCTTT. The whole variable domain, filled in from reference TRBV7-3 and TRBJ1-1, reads GAGVSQTPSNKVTEKGKYVELRCDPISGHTALYWYRQSLGQGPEFLIYFQGTGAADDSGLPNDRFFAVRPEGSVSTLKIQRTERGDSAVYLCASSLTRDSEAFFGQGTRLTVV.

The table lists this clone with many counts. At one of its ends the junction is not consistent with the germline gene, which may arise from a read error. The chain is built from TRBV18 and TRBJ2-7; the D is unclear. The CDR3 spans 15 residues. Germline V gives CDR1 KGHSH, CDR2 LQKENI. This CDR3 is CASSSPTPRPYEQYF. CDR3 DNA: TGTGCCAGCTCATCACCTACTCCGCGTCCCTACGAGCAGTACTTC.

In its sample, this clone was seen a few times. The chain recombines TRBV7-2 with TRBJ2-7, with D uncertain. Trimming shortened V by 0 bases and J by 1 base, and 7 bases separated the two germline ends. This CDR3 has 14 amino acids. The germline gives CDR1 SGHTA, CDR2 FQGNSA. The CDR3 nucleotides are TGTGCCAGCAGCTTAGCTATGGAATCCTACGAGCAGTACTTC. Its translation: CASSLAMESYEQYF.

The DNA for the CDR3 is TGTGCCACCAGCAGAGCGCAGGGAGGCTATGGCTACACCTTC. This sequence encodes CATSRAQGGYGYTF. The rearrangement links TRBV15 to TRBJ1-2, with a tentative D call TRBD1 (5 bases). The CDR3 has 14 residues. V lost 1 base and J 4 bases, leaving 10 bases between the germline ends. Per germline, CDR1 LNHNV and CDR2 YYDKDF (reference sequence).

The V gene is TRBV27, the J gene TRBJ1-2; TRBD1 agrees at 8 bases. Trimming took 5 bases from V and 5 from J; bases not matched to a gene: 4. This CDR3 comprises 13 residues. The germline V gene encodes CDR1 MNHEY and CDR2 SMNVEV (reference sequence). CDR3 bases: TGTGCCAGCAGTATGACAGGGGAATATGGCTACACCTTC. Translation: CASSMTGEYGYTF.